This T cell receptor (beta chain) originates from a study of CD8+CD57+ T cells in acquired aplastic anemia. Study-level findings and limits: With respect to CD8+ Simpson's diversity, patients and controls did not differ significantly. The number of CD8+ CDR3 sequences shared by patients and controls was approximately 31.

Genomic DNA acted as the template from which TCR beta VDJ combination and CDR3 sequence profiling were carried out. Each CDR3 protein is one row after TCRdb ran MiXCR on the reads. Among approximately 150,000 distinct CDR3 sequences listed, 71% were seen once. Patients picked for sequencing had shown CD8+CD57+ cell expansion detected by flow cytometry. Receipt of therapy had not occurred in any patient by the time of blood sampling. This CDR3 comprises 20 residues. V was shortened by 11 bases and J by 3 bases, with 37 bases between the two germline ends. Germline V gene data show CDR1 as LNHDA and CDR2 as SQIVND (reference sequence). This clonotype was seen a handful of times. What it binds is not known.

The chain couples TRBV19 to TRBJ1-1; D gene uncertain. The TCR originated in a human donor with aplastic anemia. The sequenced material came from sorted CD4+, CD8+, or CD8+CD57+ T cells (not recorded which) from PBMCs. Here the CDR3 DNA reads TGTGCCTCCTTTGTCTCGTCCTTAGAGGGTTTCCGGGGTGCTGACACTGAAGCTTTCTTT. Protein: CASFVSSLEGFRGADTEAFF.